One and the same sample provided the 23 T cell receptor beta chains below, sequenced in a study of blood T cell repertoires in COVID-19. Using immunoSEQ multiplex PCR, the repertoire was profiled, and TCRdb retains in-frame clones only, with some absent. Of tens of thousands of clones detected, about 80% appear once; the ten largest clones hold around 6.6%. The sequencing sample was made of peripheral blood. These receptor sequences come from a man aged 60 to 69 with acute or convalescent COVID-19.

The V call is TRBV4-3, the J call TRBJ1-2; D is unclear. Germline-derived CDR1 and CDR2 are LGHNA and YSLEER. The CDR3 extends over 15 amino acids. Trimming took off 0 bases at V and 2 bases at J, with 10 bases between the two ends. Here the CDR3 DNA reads TGCGCCAGCAGCCAAGATTCAACGGGAAACTATGGCTACACCTTC. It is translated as CASSQDSTGNYGYTF.

The CDR3 spells CASSLVWQGKGIQYF. The CDR3, as DNA: TGTGCCAGCAGCTTAGTTTGGCAGGGAAAAGGAATTCAGTACTTC. The genes are TRBV7-2 and TRBJ2-4; tentatively, D is TRBD1 (5 bases). Germline V gene data show CDR1 as SGHTA and CDR2 as FQGNSA. The V gene lost 1 base and the J gene lost 10 bases, with 17 bases spanning the gap. The CDR3 extends over 15 amino acids.

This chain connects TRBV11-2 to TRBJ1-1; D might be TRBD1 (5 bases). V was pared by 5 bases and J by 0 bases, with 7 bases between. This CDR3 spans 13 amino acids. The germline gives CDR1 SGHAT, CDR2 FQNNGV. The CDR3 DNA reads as TGTGCCAGCAGCGGCAGGGTGAACACTGAAGCTTTCTTT. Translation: CASSGRVNTEAFF.

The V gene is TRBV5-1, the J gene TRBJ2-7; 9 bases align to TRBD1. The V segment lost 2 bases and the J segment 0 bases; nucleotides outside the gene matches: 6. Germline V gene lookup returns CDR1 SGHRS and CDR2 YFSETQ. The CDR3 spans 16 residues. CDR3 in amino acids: CASSFAGTGTSYEQYF. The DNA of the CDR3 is TGCGCCAGCAGCTTTGCCGGGACAGGGACCTCCTACGAGCAGTACTTC.

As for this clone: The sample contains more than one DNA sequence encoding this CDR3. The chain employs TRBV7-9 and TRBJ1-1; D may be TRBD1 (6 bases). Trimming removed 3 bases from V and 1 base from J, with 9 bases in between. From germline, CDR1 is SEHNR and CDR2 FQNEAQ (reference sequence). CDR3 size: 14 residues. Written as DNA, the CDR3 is TGTGCCAGCAGCTTGGGACAAGAGAACACTGAAGCTTTCTTT. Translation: CASSLGQENTEAFF.

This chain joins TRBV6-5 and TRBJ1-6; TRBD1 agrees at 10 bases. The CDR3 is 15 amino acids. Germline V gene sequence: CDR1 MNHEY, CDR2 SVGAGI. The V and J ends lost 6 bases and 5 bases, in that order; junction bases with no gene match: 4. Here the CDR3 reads CASSLGTGDNSPLHF. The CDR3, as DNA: TGTGCCAGCAGCCTCGGGACAGGGGATAATTCACCCCTCCACTTT.

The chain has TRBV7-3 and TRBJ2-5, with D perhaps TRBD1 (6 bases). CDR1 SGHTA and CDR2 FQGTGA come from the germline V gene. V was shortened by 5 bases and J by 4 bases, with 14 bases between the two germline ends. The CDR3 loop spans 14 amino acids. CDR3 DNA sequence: TGTGCCAGCAGCCCCCAAAACAGGGCAGAGACCCAGTACTTC. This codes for CASSPQNRAETQYF.

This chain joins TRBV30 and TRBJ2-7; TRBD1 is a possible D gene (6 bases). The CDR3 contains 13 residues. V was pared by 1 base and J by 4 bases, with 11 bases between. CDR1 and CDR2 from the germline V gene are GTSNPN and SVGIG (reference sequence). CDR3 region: CAWSAGTGYEQYF. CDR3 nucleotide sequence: TGTGCCTGGAGTGCCGGAACAGGGTACGAGCAGTACTTC. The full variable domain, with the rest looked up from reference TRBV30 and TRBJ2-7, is SQTIHQWPATLVQPVGSPLSLECTVEGTSNPNLYWYRQAAGRGLQLLFYSVGIGQISSEVPQNLSASRPQDRQFILSSKKLLLSDSGFYLCAWSAGTGYEQYFGPGTRLTVT.

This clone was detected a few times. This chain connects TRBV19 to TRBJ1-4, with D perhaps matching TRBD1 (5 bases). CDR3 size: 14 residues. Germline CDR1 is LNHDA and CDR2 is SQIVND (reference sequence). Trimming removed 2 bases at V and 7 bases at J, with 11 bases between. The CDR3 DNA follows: TGTGCCAGTAGTATACCGGGGGGACGTGAAAAACTGTTTTTT. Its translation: CASSIPGGREKLFF.

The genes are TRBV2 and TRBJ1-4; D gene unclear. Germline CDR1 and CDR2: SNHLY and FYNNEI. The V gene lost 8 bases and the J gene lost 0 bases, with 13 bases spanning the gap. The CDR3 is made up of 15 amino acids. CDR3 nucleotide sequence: TGTGCCAGCCGTCCCGACTCTGCAACTAATGAAAAACTGTTTTTT. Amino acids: CASRPDSATNEKLFF.

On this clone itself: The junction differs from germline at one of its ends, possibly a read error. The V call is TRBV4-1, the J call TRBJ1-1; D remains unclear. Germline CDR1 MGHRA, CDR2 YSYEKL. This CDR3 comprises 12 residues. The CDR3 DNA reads TGCGCCAGCGGACTAGGACGTCCTGAGGCTTTCTTT. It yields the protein CASGLGRPEAFF.

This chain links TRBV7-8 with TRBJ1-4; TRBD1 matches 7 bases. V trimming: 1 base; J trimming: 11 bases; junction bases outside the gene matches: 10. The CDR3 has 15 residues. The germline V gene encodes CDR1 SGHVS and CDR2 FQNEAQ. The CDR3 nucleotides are TGTGCCAGCAGCTTAGATGGCAGGGGGGTGGGGAAACTGTTTTTT. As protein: CASSLDGRGVGKLFF.

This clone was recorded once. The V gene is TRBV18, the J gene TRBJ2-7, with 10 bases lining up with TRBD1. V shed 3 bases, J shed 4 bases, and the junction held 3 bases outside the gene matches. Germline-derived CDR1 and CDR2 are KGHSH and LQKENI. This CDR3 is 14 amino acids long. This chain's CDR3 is CASSPADRGYEQYF. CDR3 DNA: TGTGCCAGCTCACCCGCGGACAGGGGGTACGAGCAGTACTTC.

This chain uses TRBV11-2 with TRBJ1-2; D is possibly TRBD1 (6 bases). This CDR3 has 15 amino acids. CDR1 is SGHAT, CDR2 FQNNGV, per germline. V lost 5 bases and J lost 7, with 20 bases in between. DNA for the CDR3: TGTGCCAGCAGCGCATACCCCGACAGGCATGGTGGCTACACCTTC. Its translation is CASSAYPDRHGGYTF.

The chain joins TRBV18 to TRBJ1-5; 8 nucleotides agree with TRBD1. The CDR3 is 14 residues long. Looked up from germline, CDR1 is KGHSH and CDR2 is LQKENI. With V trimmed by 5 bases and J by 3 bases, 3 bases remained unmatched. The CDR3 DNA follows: TGTGCCAGCTCAACGGGACAGGACAATCAGCCCCAGCATTTT. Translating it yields CASSTGQDNQPQHF.

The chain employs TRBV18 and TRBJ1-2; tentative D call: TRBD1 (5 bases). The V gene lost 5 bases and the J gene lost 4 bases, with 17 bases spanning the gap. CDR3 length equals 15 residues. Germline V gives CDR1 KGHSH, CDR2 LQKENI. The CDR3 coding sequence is TGTGCCAGCTCATCTTCTGGAAGGGGCGGCTATGGCTACACCTTC. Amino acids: CASSSSGRGGYGYTF. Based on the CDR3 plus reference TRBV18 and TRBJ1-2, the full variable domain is NAGVMQNPRHLVRRRGQEARLRCSPMKGHSHVYWYRQLPEEGLKFMVYLQKENIIDESGMPKERFSAEFPKEGPSILRIQQVVRGDSAAYFCASSSSGRGGYGYTFGSGTRLTVV.

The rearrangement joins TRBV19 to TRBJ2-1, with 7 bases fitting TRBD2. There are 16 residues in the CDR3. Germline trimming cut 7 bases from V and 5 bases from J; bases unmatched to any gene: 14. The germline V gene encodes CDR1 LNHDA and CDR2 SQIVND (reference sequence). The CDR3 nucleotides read TGTGCCAGTACCACCTGGGGGGGGAGAGGGCACAATGAGCAGTTCTTC. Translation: CASTTWGGRGHNEQFF.

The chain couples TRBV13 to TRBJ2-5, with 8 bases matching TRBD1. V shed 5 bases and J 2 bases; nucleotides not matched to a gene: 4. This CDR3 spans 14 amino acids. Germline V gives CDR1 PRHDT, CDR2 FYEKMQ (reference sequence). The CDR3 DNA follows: TGTGCCAGCAGCCCCCGGGACAGGCAAGAGACCCAGTACTTC. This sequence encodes CASSPRDRQETQYF.

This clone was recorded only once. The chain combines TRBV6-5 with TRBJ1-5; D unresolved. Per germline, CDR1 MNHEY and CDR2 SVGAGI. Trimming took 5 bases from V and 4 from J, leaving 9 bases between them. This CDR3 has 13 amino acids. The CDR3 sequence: CASSPQRNQPQHF. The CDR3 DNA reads TGTGCCAGCAGTCCACAGAGAAATCAGCCCCAGCATTTT.

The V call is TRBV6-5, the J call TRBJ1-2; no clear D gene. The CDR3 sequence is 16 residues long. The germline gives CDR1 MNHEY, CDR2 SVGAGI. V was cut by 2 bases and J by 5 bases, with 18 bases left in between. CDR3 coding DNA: TGTGCCAGCAGTTACGGGAACAACCGGGGAACTTATGGCTACACCTTC. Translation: CASSYGNNRGTYGYTF.

CDR3 loop: CASSFDTNYGYTF. CDR3 sequence (DNA): TGTGCCAGCAGTTTTGATACAAACTATGGCTACACCTTC. V usage is TRBV25-1 and J usage is TRBJ1-2; D call uncertain. Germline CDR1 is MGHDK and CDR2 is SYGVNS. V was pared by 5 bases and J by 2 bases, with 9 bases between. The CDR3 covers 13 residues.

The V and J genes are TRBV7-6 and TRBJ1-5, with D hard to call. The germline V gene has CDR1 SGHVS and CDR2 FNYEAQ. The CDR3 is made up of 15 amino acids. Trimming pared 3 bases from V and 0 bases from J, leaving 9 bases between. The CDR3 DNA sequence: TGTGCCAGCAGCTTGACACCTTATAGCAATCAGCCCCAGCATTTT. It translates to CASSLTPYSNQPQHF. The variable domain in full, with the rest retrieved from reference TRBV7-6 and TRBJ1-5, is GAGVSQSPRYKVTKRGQDVALRCDPISGHVSLYWYRQALGQGPEFLTYFNYEAQQDKSGLPNDRFSAERPEGSISTLTIQRTEQRDSAMYRCASSLTPYSNQPQHFGDGTRLSIL.

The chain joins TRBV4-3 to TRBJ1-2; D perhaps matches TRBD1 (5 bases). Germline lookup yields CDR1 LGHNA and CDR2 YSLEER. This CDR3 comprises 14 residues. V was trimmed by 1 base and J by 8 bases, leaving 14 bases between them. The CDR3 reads CASSQVVGDKGYTF. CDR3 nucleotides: TGCGCCAGCAGCCAAGTGGTAGGGGATAAGGGCTACACCTTC.